This T cell receptor (beta chain) was profiled in a study of T-cell memory formation after mild COVID-19. Study-wide findings and caveats: Shrinking CD4+ clones were chiefly CM and EM; CD8+ ones were chiefly EMRA. Still unconfirmed is whether the second-wave clones peaking on day 37 recognized SARS-CoV-2. The study detected some responding clones in pre-infection memory, suggesting cross-reactive memory joined.

The germline gives CDR1 ENHRY, CDR2 SYGVKD. The CDR3 covers 17 residues. Between the trimmed V and J ends, which lost 10 bases and 6 bases, there was a span of 28 bases. As for this clonotype: Its antigen is unidentified.

TCRdb used MiXCR to reprocess the 5' RACE reads, holding one entry per CDR3 protein. This table has hundreds of thousands of distinct CDR3 sequences, about 13% appearing once. The receptor was isolated from a man in his late teens or twenties who had mild COVID-19 (a few samples of this study predate the infection). Cell type and time point are not known. Sequenced material: PBMCs or a T cell subset sorted from them (not recorded which). The chain joins TRBV10-3 to TRBJ1-5, with D perhaps matching TRBD1 (5 bases). As DNA, the CDR3 is TGTGCCACAGGAAATGTGCAGGGAAGTTTGGCCAGTCAGCCCCAGCATTTT. This sequence encodes CATGNVQGSLASQPQHF.